A single sample gave rise to the 18 T cell receptor beta chains below, sequenced in a study of blood T cell repertoires in COVID-19. Some clones are missing from TCRdb's copy, which holds only in-frame ones; the method was immunoSEQ multiplex PCR. The sample has more than 100,000 clones, 84% seen once. The material sequenced was PBMCs or T cells enriched from blood (not recorded which). The source of these receptors is a woman under 40 who had recovered from COVID-19.

As concerns this clone: One junction end does not reproduce the germline sequence, and a read error may be involved. The CDR3 DNA sequence: TGCGCCAGCAGCTGGTCAGGGGACAAGAACGCTGAAGCTTTCTTT. Its translation is CASSWSGDKNAEAFF. V gene TRBV5-1 combines with J gene TRBJ1-1, with D perhaps TRBD1 (6 bases). Per germline, CDR1 SGHRS and CDR2 YFSETQ. The CDR3 contains 15 residues. Drawing the rest from reference TRBV5-1 and TRBJ1-1, the complete variable domain is KAGVTQTPRYLIKTRGQQVTLSCSPISGHRSVSWYQQTPGQGLQFLFEYFSETQRNKGNFPGRFSGRQFSNSRSEMNVSTLELGDSALYLCASSWSGDKNAEAFFGQGTRLTVV.

The gene calls are TRBV5-1 and TRBJ2-2, with TRBD2 matching 9 bases. CDR1 and CDR2 from the germline V gene are SGHRS and YFSETQ. J gave up 2 bases and V 6 bases, and 23 bases lay outside the gene matches. This CDR3 comprises 21 residues. CDR3 sequence: CASKKGQKLGLAGENTGELFF. The CDR3 DNA reads TGCGCCAGCAAAAAAGGGCAGAAACTGGGGTTAGCGGGAGAAAACACCGGGGAGCTGTTTTTT.

The chain combines TRBV2 with TRBJ2-1; D might be TRBD2 (6 bases). This CDR3 spans 12 amino acids. V shed 8 bases and J shed 9 bases, with 14 bases lying between them. CDR1 and CDR2 (germline): SNHLY, FYNNEI. The DNA for the CDR3 is TGTGCCAGCCGCCCGGGAGTTGGTGAGCAGTTCTTC. Translated, it gives CASRPGVGEQFF.

This clone has a single count. The chain is built from TRBV7-9 and TRBJ1-6; D is ambiguous. This CDR3 spans 15 amino acids. With 3 bases removed from V and 6 bases from J, the gap between germline ends came to 12 bases. Germline CDR1 is SEHNR and CDR2 is FQNEAQ (reference sequence). CDR3 loop: CASSFLEGVNSPLHF. CDR3 nucleotides: TGTGCCAGCAGCTTCCTAGAGGGTGTTAATTCACCCCTCCACTTT. Full variable domain (remainder filled in from reference TRBV7-9 and TRBJ1-6): DTGVSQNPRHKITKRGQNVTFRCDPISEHNRLYWYRQTLGQGPEFLTYFQNEAQLEKSRLLSDRFSAERPKGSFSTLEIQRTEQGDSAMYLCASSFLEGVNSPLHFGNGTRLTVT.

For this clone: Other nucleotide sequences in the sample specify the same CDR3. CDR3 amino acids: CATSDPSGSSYNEQFF. CDR3 coding DNA: TGTGCCACCAGTGATCCTAGCGGGAGCTCCTACAATGAGCAGTTCTTC. The chain employs TRBV24-1 and TRBJ2-1, with 10 nucleotides matching TRBD2. Germline V lookup: CDR1 KGHDR, CDR2 SFDVKD. The CDR3 is made up of 16 amino acids. V lost 3 bases, J lost 0 bases, and 1 base stayed unmatched.

The chain combines TRBV23-1 with TRBJ2-7, with 7 bases lining up with TRBD1. TRBV23-1 is labeled an ORF, and its function is uncertain. V trimming: 6 bases; J trimming: 2 bases; junction bases outside the gene matches: 10. The CDR3 consists of 15 residues. The CDR3 region is CASSPGTVTTYEQYF. The CDR3 DNA reads as TGCGCCAGCAGCCCCGGGACAGTAACTACCTACGAGCAGTACTTC.

This clone was counted once. Germline and junction disagree at one end, which may indicate a read error. J is TRBJ2-5 and V is TRBV11-3; a weak D match, TRBD2 (6 bases). CDR3 length: 12 residues. Germline V lookup: CDR1 SGHNT, CDR2 YENEEA. The CDR3 reads CASSSSGQDPNF. The CDR3 bases are TGTGCCAGCAGCTCAAGCGGGCAGGACCCGAACTTC.

The chain uses TRBV18 and TRBJ2-7; no clear D. With 3 bases removed from V and 4 bases from J, the gap between germline ends came to 13 bases. The germline V gene encodes CDR1 KGHSH and CDR2 LQKENI. This CDR3 is 14 amino acids long. The CDR3 is CASSPRVGWYEQYF. The CDR3 DNA reads TGTGCCAGCTCACCCCGGGTAGGTTGGTACGAGCAGTACTTC.

This clone was seen a single time. This chain links TRBV28 with TRBJ2-5; TRBD2 agrees at 9 bases. Unmatched junction bases numbered 10, after V lost 3 bases and J lost 5 bases. CDR3 length: 16 residues. Germline CDR1 reads MDHEN; CDR2 reads SYDVKM. The CDR3 loop reads CASSFGTSRWGETQYF. The DNA of the CDR3 is TGTGCCAGCAGTTTTGGGACTAGCAGGTGGGGGGAGACCCAGTACTTC.

The rearrangement joins TRBV7-7 to TRBJ2-5; 7 bases are a match to TRBD2. Unmatched junction bases numbered 3, after V lost 5 bases and J lost 3 bases. This CDR3 is 13 amino acids long. Per germline, CDR1 SSHAT and CDR2 FNYEAQ (reference sequence). The chain's CDR3 is CASSKGLEETQYF. CDR3 DNA: TGTGCCAGCAGCAAAGGACTAGAAGAGACCCAGTACTTC.

This clone was picked up one time. The rearrangement joins TRBV7-2 to TRBJ2-5, with 8 bases fitting TRBD2. With V trimmed by 4 bases and J by 4 bases, 8 bases remained unmatched. The V gene's germline CDR1 is SGHTA and CDR2 FQGNSA. CDR3 length: 15 residues. CDR3 sequence: CASSSERENGETQYF. The CDR3 region has the DNA TGTGCCAGCAGCTCCGAGCGGGAGAATGGAGAGACCCAGTACTTC.

The V call is TRBV7-2, the J call TRBJ2-5; no firm D call. The V end lost 3 bases, the J end lost 2 bases, and 13 bases lay between the germline ends. The CDR3 runs to 15 residues. Germline V gene lookup returns CDR1 SGHTA and CDR2 FQGNSA. CDR3 loop: CASSLGSLRQETQYF. CDR3 DNA: TGTGCCAGCAGCTTGGGCAGTCTTAGGCAAGAGACCCAGTACTTC.

This sequence joins TRBV27 and TRBJ1-1; 7 nucleotides line up with TRBD1. Germline values: CDR1 MNHEY, CDR2 SMNVEV (reference sequence). The J segment lost 0 bases and the V segment lost 5 bases, leaving 6 bases of the junction unmatched. CDR3 length: 15 residues. The CDR3 loop is CASSPTGQLNTEAFF. The CDR3 DNA sequence: TGTGCCAGCAGTCCGACGGGACAGCTGAACACTGAAGCTTTCTTT.

The chain employs TRBV14 and TRBJ1-1, with D possibly being TRBD1 (5 bases). With 2 bases removed from V and 5 bases from J, the gap between germline ends came to 9 bases. The CDR3 length is 13 residues. Germline V lookup: CDR1 SGHDN, CDR2 FVKESK. CDR3 nucleotide sequence: TGTGCCAGCAGCCAATTTCGGGGGACTGAAGCTTTCTTT. Translation: CASSQFRGTEAFF.

DNA of the CDR3: TGCGCCAGCAGCCACACAGGGTCGCTTCTGACCTATGGCTACACCTTC. Its translation: CASSHTGSLLTYGYTF. The chain recombines TRBV4-1 with TRBJ1-2; possible D gene TRBD1, 6 bases. V was cut by 3 bases and J by 4 bases, with 18 bases left in between. The CDR3 runs 16 residues. In germline, CDR1 is MGHRA, CDR2 YSYEKL.

The chain links TRBV7-9 to TRBJ2-3; no firm D call. This CDR3 contains 11 residues. Germline CDR1 reads SEHNR; CDR2 reads FQNEAQ (reference sequence). With 4 bases removed from V and 3 bases from J, the gap between germline ends came to 2 bases. The CDR3 DNA sequence: TGTGCCAGCAGCTCGACAGATACGCAGTATTTT. The encoded protein is CASSSTDTQYF.

The count of this clone is one. The chain has TRBV29-1 and TRBJ1-2; D perhaps matches TRBD1 (6 bases). The CDR3 has 13 amino acids. CDR1 is SQVTM and CDR2 is ANQGSEA in the germline V gene. With 3 bases removed from V and 4 bases from J, the gap between germline ends came to 12 bases. The CDR3 DNA sequence: TGCAGCGTTGAGGGGGGGCCCGCCTATGGCTACACCTTC. This translates into CSVEGGPAYGYTF.

The chain joins TRBV18 to TRBJ1-6, with no clear D. CDR3 length: 15 residues. V dropped 1 base and J dropped 2 bases, with 6 bases sitting between them. The germline V gene has CDR1 KGHSH and CDR2 LQKENI. CDR3 nucleotide sequence: TGTGCCAGCTCACCACGGGGAGCCTATAATTCACCCCTCCACTTT. Translated: CASSPRGAYNSPLHF.